This T cell receptor (beta chain) was obtained from a study of T-cell memory formation after mild COVID-19. One entry per CDR3 protein results from TCRdb running MiXCR on the 5' RACE reads. The sample consists of 300,000 to 350,000 distinct CDR3 sequences, roughly an eighth of them appearing once. The J segment lost 2 bases and the V segment lost 8 bases, leaving 2 bases of the junction unmatched. The CDR3 is 12 amino acids. From germline, CDR1 is MNHEY and CDR2 SMNVEV (reference sequence). The table lists this clonotype with a few counts. The chain links TRBV27 to TRBJ2-5; 7 nucleotides agree with TRBD2. The sequenced sample was PBMCs or a T cell subset sorted from them (not recorded which). The clonotype originates from a man between 18 and 29 years old who had mild COVID-19 (a few samples of this study predate the infection). Cell type and time point are not known. The CDR3 sequence is CASRGGQETQYF. As DNA, the CDR3 is TGTGCCAGCCGGGGAGGGCAAGAGACCCAGTACTTC.